The next 6 T cell receptor beta chains were all read from a single sample in a study of T-cell reconstitution after alpha-beta-depleted transplantation in children. The library targeted TCRbeta and was prepared with unique molecular identifiers. TCRdb re-called the PCR reads with MiXCR, one entry per CDR3 protein. The sample holds roughly 300,000 distinct CDR3 sequences, around 10% seen once. The starting material was PBMCs from the stem cell graft donor, obtained from the stem cell graft. Receptor source: a human donor who donated a stem cell graft to a child with acute lymphoblastic leukemia.

The chain is built from TRBV9 and TRBJ2-3, with 9 bases identical to TRBD1. The CDR3 contains 17 residues. Germline V gene data show CDR1 as SGDLS and CDR2 as YYNGEE. V lost 3 bases to trimming and J lost 2 bases; unmatched junction nucleotides: 10. CDR3 protein: CASSAGGTGRLTDTQYF. Written as DNA, the CDR3 is TGTGCCAGCAGCGCCGGGGGGACAGGGCGTCTCACAGATACGCAGTATTTT.

This clonotype occurred a few times. V gene TRBV3-1 combines with J gene TRBJ1-3; D is ambiguous. The germline V gene has CDR1 LGHDT and CDR2 YNNKEL (reference sequence). The V end was cut by 0 bases, the J end by 12 bases, with 12 bases between. The CDR3 consists of 13 residues. In DNA form, the CDR3 reads TGTGCCAGCAGCCAAGAGACCCCGTCCGTCATATATTTT. Amino acid sequence: CASSQETPSVIYF.

This clonotype has more than one count but fewer than ten. The rearrangement uses TRBV6-1 and TRBJ1-1; possibly TRBD1 for D (5 bases). The CDR3 totals 14 residues. Trimming removed 4 bases from V and 3 bases from J, with 12 bases in between. Germline lookup yields CDR1 MNHNS and CDR2 SASEGT. The CDR3 bases are TGTGCCAGCAGTGGGCCGGGACGCGACACTGAAGCTTTCTTT. Encoded protein: CASSGPGRDTEAFF.

This clonotype was recorded a few times. This chain joins TRBV6-1 and TRBJ2-3; TRBD1 is a possible D gene (6 bases). The V gene lost 7 bases and the J gene lost 1 base, with 12 bases spanning the gap. The CDR3 is 14 amino acids. The V gene's germline CDR1 is MNHNS and CDR2 SASEGT. CDR3 loop: CASNRGTGTDTQYF. Here the CDR3 DNA reads TGTGCCAGCAATAGGGGGACGGGCACAGATACGCAGTATTTT.

This clonotype was found many times. The chain couples TRBV4-2 to TRBJ2-3, with D hard to call. V lost 1 base, J lost 6 bases, and 11 bases lay in between. In germline, CDR1 is LGHNA, CDR2 YNFKEQ. This CDR3 is built from 14 residues. The CDR3 reads CASSQVTGMDTQYF. Here the CDR3 DNA reads TGTGCCAGCAGCCAAGTGACGGGTATGGATACGCAGTATTTT.

This clonotype was seen a handful of times. The CDR3 is CAIKQGAGANVLTF. DNA for the CDR3: TGTGCCATCAAGCAGGGGGCTGGGGCCAACGTCCTGACTTTC. The V call is TRBV10-3, the J call TRBJ2-6; 7 bases match TRBD1. CDR3 length: 14 amino acids. Germline loops: CDR1 ENHRY, CDR2 SYGVKD. After removal of 7 bases from V and 2 bases from J, the junction contained 2 bases not matched to a gene.